This TCR beta chain was retrieved from a study of T cell responses to AZD1222 COVID-19 vaccine. For the study at large: Second-dose intervals of approximately 4 or approximately 12 weeks were pooled.

The CDR3 loop spans 16 amino acids. CDR1 SEHNR and CDR2 FQNEAQ come from the germline V gene (reference sequence). Deletions cut 5 bases from V and 6 bases from J, with 22 bases between. The assay was immunoSEQ multiplex PCR, and TCRdb's table has in-frame clones only and misses some. The table records about 120,000 clones, approximately 87% of them present only once. Findings of the study overall: Females outnumbered males among donors, who were mostly white British; clonal diversity was possibly underestimated.

Of note for this clone: What it binds is not known.

Specimen: peripheral blood, collected on day 0 of AZD1222 vaccination. This receptor was identified in an adult in good health. V and J are TRBV7-9 and TRBJ1-2; D is unresolved. In DNA form, the CDR3 reads TGTGCCAGCAGCCCGCCCCGGACCGTGGGGATACATGGCTACACCTTC. It yields the protein CASSPPRTVGIHGYTF.